The 3 T cell receptor beta chains in this list originate from one sample, sequenced in a study of PD-L1 blockade in urothelial cancer. Assay: immunoSEQ multiplex PCR; the TCRdb copy retains only in-frame clones and omits some. Here the sample spans about 130,000 clones, about four fifths being singletons. Time point denoted: pretreatment peripheral blood. The sample was PBMCs, taken around atezolizumab (anti-PD-L1) treatment. Receptors originate from a man in his fifties with urothelial cancer.

The chain recombines TRBV28 with TRBJ1-5; 7 nucleotides match TRBD1. CDR1 is MDHEN, CDR2 SYDVKM, per germline. With 6 bases clipped from V and 4 bases from J, the junction kept 12 bases outside the gene matches. This CDR3 has 16 residues. CDR3 DNA: TGTGCCAGCAGAGGTCGGAGGGACAGCCGTAATCAGCCCCAGCATTTT. Its translation: CASRGRRDSRNQPQHF.

The rearrangement joins TRBV7-3 to TRBJ2-1; 11 bases line up with TRBD1. Per the germline V gene, CDR1 is SGHTA and CDR2 is FQGTGA. The CDR3 runs 15 residues. The trim removed 5 bases at V and 6 bases at J, leaving 6 bases unmatched. This chain's CDR3 is CASSLPGQGGNEQFF. Written as DNA, the CDR3 is TGTGCCAGCAGCCTGCCGGGACAGGGGGGCAATGAGCAGTTCTTC.

This chain connects TRBV5-4 to TRBJ2-5; TRBD2 agrees at 10 bases. The CDR3 is made up of 15 amino acids. V shed 3 bases, J shed 2 bases, and the junction held 4 bases outside the gene matches. CDR1 SGHNT and CDR2 YYREEE come from the germline V gene (reference sequence). In DNA, the CDR3 is TGTGCCAGCAGCTCAAGGACTAGCGGACAAGAGACCCAGTACTTC. This encodes CASSSRTSGQETQYF.